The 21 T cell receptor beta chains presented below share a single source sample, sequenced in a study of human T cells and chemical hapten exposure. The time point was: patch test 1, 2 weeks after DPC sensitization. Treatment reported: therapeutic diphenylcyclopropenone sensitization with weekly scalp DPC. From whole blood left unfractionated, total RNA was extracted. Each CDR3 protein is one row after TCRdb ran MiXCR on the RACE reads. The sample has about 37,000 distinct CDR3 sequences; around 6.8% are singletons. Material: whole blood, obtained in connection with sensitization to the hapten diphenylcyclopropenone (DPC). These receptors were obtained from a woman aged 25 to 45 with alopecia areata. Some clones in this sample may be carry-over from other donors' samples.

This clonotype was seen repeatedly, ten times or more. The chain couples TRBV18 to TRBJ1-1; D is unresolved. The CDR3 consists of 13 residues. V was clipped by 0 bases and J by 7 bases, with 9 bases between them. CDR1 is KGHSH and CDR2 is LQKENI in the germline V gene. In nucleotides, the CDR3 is TGTGCCAGCTCACCACCGACGGGAGATGAAGCTTTCTTT. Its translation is CASSPPTGDEAFF. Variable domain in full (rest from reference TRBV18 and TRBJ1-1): NAGVMQNPRHLVRRRGQEARLRCSPMKGHSHVYWYRQLPEEGLKFMVYLQKENIIDESGMPKERFSAEFPKEGPSILRIQQVVRGDSAAYFCASSPPTGDEAFFGQGTRLTVV.

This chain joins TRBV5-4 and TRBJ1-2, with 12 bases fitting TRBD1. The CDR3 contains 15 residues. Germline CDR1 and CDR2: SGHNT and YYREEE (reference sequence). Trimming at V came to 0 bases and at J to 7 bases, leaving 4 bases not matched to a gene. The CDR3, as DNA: TGTGCCAGCAGCTTGGCCCGGGACAGGGGGCCTGGCTACACCTTC. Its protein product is CASSLARDRGPGYTF.

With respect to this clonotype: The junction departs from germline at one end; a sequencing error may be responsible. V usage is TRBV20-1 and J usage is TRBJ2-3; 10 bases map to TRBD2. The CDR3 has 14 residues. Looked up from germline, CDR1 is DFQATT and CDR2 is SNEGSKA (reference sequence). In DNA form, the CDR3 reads TGCAGTGCTCCTAGCGGGGGTTTCACAGATATGCAGTATTTT. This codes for CSAPSGGFTDMQYF.

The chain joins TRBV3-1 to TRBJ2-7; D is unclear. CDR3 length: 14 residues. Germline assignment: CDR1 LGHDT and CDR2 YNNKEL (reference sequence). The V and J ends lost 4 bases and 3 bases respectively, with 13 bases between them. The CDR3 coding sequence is TGTGCCAGCAGCCCCAGTGAGGTTAACTACGAGCAGTACTTC. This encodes CASSPSEVNYEQYF.

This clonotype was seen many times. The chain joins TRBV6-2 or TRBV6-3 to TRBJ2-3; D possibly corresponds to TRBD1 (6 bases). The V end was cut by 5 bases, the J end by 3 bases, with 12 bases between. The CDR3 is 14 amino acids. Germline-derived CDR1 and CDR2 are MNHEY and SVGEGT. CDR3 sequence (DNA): TGTGCCAGCAGTCGGGCAGGGGAGACAGATACGCAGTATTTT. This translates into CASSRAGETDTQYF.

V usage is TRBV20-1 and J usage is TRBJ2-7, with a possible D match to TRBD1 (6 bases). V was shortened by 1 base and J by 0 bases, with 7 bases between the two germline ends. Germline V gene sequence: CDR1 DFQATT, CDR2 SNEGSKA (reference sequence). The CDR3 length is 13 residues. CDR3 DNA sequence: TGCAGTGCTAGAGGGACAGACTCCTACGAGCAGTACTTC. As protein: CSARGTDSYEQYF.

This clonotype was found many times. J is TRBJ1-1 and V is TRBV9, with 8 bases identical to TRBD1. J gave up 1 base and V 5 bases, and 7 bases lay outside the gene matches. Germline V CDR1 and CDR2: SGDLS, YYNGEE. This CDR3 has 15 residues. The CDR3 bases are TGTGCCAGCAGGCGGCAGGGGGCCACGAACACTGAAGCTTTCTTT. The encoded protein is CASRRQGATNTEAFF.

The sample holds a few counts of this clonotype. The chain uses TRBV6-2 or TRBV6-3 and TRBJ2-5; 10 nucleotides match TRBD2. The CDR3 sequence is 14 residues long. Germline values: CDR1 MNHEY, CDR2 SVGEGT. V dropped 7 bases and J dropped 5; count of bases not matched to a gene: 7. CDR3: CASTRGLAVETQYF. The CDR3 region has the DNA TGTGCCAGCACCAGAGGACTAGCGGTCGAGACCCAGTACTTC.

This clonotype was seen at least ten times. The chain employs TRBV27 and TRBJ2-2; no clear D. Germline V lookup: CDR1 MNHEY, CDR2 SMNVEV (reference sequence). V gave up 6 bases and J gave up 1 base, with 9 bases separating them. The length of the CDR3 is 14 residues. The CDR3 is CASRLIRNTGELFF. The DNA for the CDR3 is TGTGCCAGCAGACTGATCCGGAACACCGGGGAGCTGTTTTTT.

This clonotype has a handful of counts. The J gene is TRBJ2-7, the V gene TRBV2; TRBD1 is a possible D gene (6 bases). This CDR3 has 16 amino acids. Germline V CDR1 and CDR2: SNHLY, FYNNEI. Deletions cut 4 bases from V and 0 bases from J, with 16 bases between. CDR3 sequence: CASSGHRVHSSYEQYF. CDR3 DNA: TGTGCCAGCAGTGGGCACAGGGTCCACAGCTCCTACGAGCAGTACTTC.

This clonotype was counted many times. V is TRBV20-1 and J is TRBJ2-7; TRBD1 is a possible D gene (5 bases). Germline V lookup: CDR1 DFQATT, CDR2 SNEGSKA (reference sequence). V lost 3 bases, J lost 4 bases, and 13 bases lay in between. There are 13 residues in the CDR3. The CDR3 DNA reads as TGCAGTGCTAGTTCAGGGCACCAATACGAGCAGTACTTC. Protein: CSASSGHQYEQYF.

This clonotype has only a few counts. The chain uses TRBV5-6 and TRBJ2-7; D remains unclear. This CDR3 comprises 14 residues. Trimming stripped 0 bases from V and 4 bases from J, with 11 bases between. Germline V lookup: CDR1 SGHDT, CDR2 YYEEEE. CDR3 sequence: CASSLVGGSYEQYF. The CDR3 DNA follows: TGTGCCAGCAGCTTGGTGGGCGGCTCGTACGAGCAGTACTTC.

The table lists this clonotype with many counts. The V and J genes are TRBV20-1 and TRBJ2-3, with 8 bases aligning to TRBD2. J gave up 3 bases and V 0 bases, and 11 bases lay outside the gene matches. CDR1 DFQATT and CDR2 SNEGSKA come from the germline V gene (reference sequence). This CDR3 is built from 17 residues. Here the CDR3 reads CSARDRLIGGGTDTQYF. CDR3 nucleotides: TGCAGTGCTAGAGACCGTCTCATCGGGGGGGGAACAGATACGCAGTATTTT.

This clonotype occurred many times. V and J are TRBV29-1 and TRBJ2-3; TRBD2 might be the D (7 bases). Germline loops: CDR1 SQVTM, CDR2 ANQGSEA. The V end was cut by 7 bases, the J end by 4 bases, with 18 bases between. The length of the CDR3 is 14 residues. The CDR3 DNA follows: TGCAGCGCCCAACGGGGGGCCTCAGCAGATACGCAGTATTTT. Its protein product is CSAQRGASADTQYF.

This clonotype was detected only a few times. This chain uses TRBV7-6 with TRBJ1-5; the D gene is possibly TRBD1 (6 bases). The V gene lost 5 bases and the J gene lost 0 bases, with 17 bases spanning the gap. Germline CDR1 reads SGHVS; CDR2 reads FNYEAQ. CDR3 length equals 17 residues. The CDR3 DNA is TGTGCCAGCAGCCCCTGGGGGGGGCCTAATAGCAATCAGCCCCAGCATTTT. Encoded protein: CASSPWGGPNSNQPQHF.

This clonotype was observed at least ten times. This chain's CDR3 is CASSQRGGAGAQYF. CDR3 coding DNA: TGTGCCAGCAGCCAACGGGGGGGGGCAGGGGCCCAGTACTTC. This chain connects TRBV4-2 to TRBJ2-5; the match to TRBD2 covers 8 bases. The length of the CDR3 is 14 residues. Looked up from germline, CDR1 is LGHNA and CDR2 is YNFKEQ. V shed 2 bases and J 9 bases; nucleotides not matched to a gene: 8.

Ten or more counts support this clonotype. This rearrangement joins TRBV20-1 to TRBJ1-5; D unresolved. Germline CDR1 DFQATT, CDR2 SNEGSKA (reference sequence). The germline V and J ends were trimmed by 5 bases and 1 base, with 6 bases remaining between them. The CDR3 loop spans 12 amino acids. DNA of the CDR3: TGCAGTGCTGTCGAAAGCAATCAGCCCCAGCATTTT. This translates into CSAVESNQPQHF.

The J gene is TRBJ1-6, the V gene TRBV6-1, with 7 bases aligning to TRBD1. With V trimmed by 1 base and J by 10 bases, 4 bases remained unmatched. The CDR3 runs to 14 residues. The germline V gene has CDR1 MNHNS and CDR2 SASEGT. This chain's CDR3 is CASSEEGALSPLHF. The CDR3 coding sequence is TGTGCCAGCAGTGAAGAGGGGGCGCTATCACCCCTCCACTTT.

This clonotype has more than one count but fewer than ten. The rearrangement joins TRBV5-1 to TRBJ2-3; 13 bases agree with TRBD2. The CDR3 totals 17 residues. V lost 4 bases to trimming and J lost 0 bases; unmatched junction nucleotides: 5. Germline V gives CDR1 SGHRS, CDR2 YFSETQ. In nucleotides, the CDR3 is TGCGCCAGCAGCCCGGGACTAGCGGGGAAAAGCACAGATACGCAGTATTTT. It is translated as CASSPGLAGKSTDTQYF.

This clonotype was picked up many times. The CDR3 loop is CASSQRFPYNSPLHF. The CDR3 DNA reads as TGTGCCAGCAGCCAAAGGTTTCCCTATAATTCACCCCTCCACTTT. This chain connects TRBV3-1 to TRBJ1-6; no definite D call. This CDR3 is built from 15 residues. Germline CDR1 is LGHDT and CDR2 is YNNKEL (reference sequence). The ends were cut back, 2 bases at V and 2 bases at J, with 7 bases in the middle.

The CDR3 region has the DNA TGTGCCAGCAGACACCCACCTTTTGTTCACACAGATACGCAGTATTTT. This codes for CASRHPPFVHTDTQYF. This chain joins TRBV6-5 and TRBJ2-3; D is ambiguous. Germline V lookup: CDR1 MNHEY, CDR2 SVGAGI. V lost 6 bases to trimming and J lost 2 bases, with 18 bases between them. This CDR3 is built from 16 residues.